This TCR beta chain was sequenced for a study of T cells in Graves' hyperthyroidism and ophthalmopathy. It was RNA transcripts that yielded the amplified TCR beta CDR3 regions. TCR CDR3 regions were first amplified by RT-PCR with HTBI primers. TCRdb passed the multiplex PCR reads through MiXCR, listing each CDR3 protein once. Of hundreds of thousands of distinct CDR3 sequences in the sample, roughly a sixth were seen once. Deletions cut 1 base from V and 8 bases from J, with 21 bases between. The CDR3 loop spans 17 amino acids. Germline CDR1 LGHDT, CDR2 YNNKEL (reference sequence). The blood sample dates from first hyperthyroidism diagnosis, preceding any ophthalmopathy symptoms.

The chain links TRBV3-1 to TRBJ2-1, with D possibly TRBD1 on 6 matching bases. The clonotype comes from a woman between 50 and 59 years old with Graves' hyperthyroidism that later progressed to Graves' ophthalmopathy. Sequencing used blood. CDR3: CASSQAQGPGVMDEQFF. CDR3 sequence (DNA): TGTGCCAGCAGCCAAGCTCAGGGGCCTGGGGTGATGGATGAGCAGTTCTTC.